Listed below are T cell receptor beta chains from one sample, sequenced in a study of cytotoxic CD8 clonotypes in ibrutinib-treated CLL. Measured with immunoSEQ multiplex PCR; TCRdb has only the in-frame clones, and not every one. The sample yields 300,000 to 400,000 clones, under 70% seen once. Here the sequenced sample was PBMCs, taken after 36 months of ibrutinib treatment. These receptors all come from a human donor with chronic lymphocytic leukemia. CDR3s include the opening cysteine and the closing phenylalanine or tryptophan. The D gene is left open where the match is weak. Clone size is stated in some rows and not others, as once, few, many or a class when expanded.

>.|TRBV5-1|TRBJ2-7|.
TGCGCCAGCAGCTTAAACAGGGAGCAGTACTTC
CASSLNREQYF
>.|TRBV6-6|TRBJ2-5|.
TGTGCCAGCAGGGGTTATACCCAGTACTTC
CASRGYTQYF
>few|TRBV5-5|TRBJ1-2|.
TGTGCCAGCAGCCCAGGACAGATCCCTTCGCGAGGCTACACCTTC
CASSPGQIPSRGYTF
>.|TRBV6-5|TRBJ2-7|.
TGTGCCTGCTCGAGACAGGTCTCCTACGAGCAGTACTTC
CACSRQVSYEQYF
>.|TRBV7-6|TRBJ2-5|TRBD1
TGTGCCAGCAGCTCCATTACCGGACAGGGGGCGTCGGAGACCCAGTACTTC
CASSSITGQGASETQYF
>.|TRBV5-1|TRBJ1-1|.
TGCGCCAGCAGCTTCAGGGCCCCGAACACTGAAGCTTTCTTT
CASSFRAPNTEAFF
>.|TRBV11-3|TRBJ2-6|.
TGTGCCAGCAGCTTAGGGTTTGCAGGGGCCGGGGCCAACGTCCTGACTTTC
CASSLGFAGAGANVLTF
>.|TRBV29-1|TRBJ1-1|.
TGCAGCGTTGATGAGGGATTCACTGAAGCTTTCTTT
CSVDEGFTEAFF
>.|TRBV27|TRBJ2-1|TRBD1
TGTGCCAGCAGAGCTTACAGGGGTTATGAGCAGTTCTTC
CASRAYRGYEQFF
>.|TRBV29-1|TRBJ2-7|.
TGCAGCGTTGAGAGGAGGGATTCCTACGAGCAGTACTTC
CSVERRDSYEQYF
>.|TRBV4-1|TRBJ2-7|TRBD2
TGCGCCAGCAGCCATGGGGTTCTAGCGGGGCCTTACGAGCAGTACTTC
CASSHGVLAGPYEQYF
>once|TRBV9|TRBJ1-5|.
TGTGCCAGCAGCGGAGGACAATACCTAAATCAGCCCCAGCATTTT
CASSGGQYLNQPQHF
>few|TRBV14|TRBJ2-5|.
TGTGCCAGCAGCCAAGGGCTAGGGACCCAGTACTTC
CASSQGLGTQYF
>.|TRBV4-1|TRBJ2-2|TRBD1
TGCGCCAGCAGCCTCCGGGACAGAGACTCCAGCGGGGAGCTGTTTTTT
CASSLRDRDSSGELFF
>few|TRBV9|TRBJ2-1|.
TGTGCCAGCAGCGTAGTGTATTACGAGCAGTTCTTC
CASSVVYYEQFF
>.|TRBV5-1|TRBJ1-3|.
TGCGCCAGCAGCTTCGCACAGGACTCTGGAAACACCATATATTTT
CASSFAQDSGNTIYF
>.|TRBV27|TRBJ2-4|TRBD1
TGTGCCAGCAGTCCTACAGGGGGAGCCAAAAACATTCAGTACTTC
CASSPTGGAKNIQYF
>.|TRBV18|TRBJ1-6|.
TGTGCCAGCTCATCAACAGGTTCATCACCCCTCCACTTT
CASSSTGSSPLHF
>few|TRBV11-2|TRBJ2-2|.
TGTGCCAGCAGCCTTCGACAATCCACCGGGGAGCTGTTTTTT
CASSLRQSTGELFF
>.|TRBV5-1|TRBJ1-1|.
TGCGCCAGCAGCTTGGCCTTGTGGGCTGAAGCTTTCTTT
CASSLALWAEAFF
>.|TRBV6-5|TRBJ2-7|TRBD2
TGTGCCAGCAGTCGGGGACTAGCCAACGAGCAGTACTTC
CASSRGLANEQYF
>.|TRBV29-1|TRBJ2-5|TRBD1
TGCAGCGTTGAAAGTCCGGCAGGGGGCCCCTTACAAGAGACCCAGTACTTC
CSVESPAGGPLQETQYF
>.|TRBV5-6|TRBJ2-1|.
TGTGCCAGCAGCTTATTCAATGAGCAGTTCTTC
CASSLFNEQFF
>few|TRBV6-5|TRBJ1-5|.
TGTGCCAGCAGACCCCACAATAATCAGCCCCAGCATTTT
CASRPHNNQPQHF
>.|TRBV21-1|TRBJ2-2|.
TGTGCCAGCAGCAAATTGCGGTCGAACACCGGGGAGCTGTTTTTT
CASSKLRSNTGELFF
>.|TRBV28|TRBJ1-4|TRBD1
TGTGCCAGCAGACCAGGGGACAGCCTTAATGAAAAACTGTTTTTT
CASRPGDSLNEKLFF
>.|TRBV4-1|TRBJ1-5|.
TGCGCCAGCAGCCAAGGCCAGTTTAGCAATCAGCCCCAGCATTTT
CASSQGQFSNQPQHF
>once|TRBV27|TRBJ1-1|TRBD1
TGTGCCAGCAGTTTTGACAGGGGGAACACTGAAGCTTTCTTT
CASSFDRGNTEAFF
>.|TRBV10-2|TRBJ1-1|TRBD1
TGCGCCAGCAGAACAGGGGGCAACACTGAAGCTTTCTTT
CASRTGGNTEAFF
>.|TRBV29-1|TRBJ2-2|TRBD2
TGCAGCGTGGGTGGTAGCGGGTCCCTGGGAACCGGGGAGCTGTTTTTT
CSVGGSGSLGTGELFF
>.|TRBV29-1|TRBJ2-7|TRBD1
TGCAGCGTTGAAGATCCCAAGACAGGGGGCATAGGTATGGAGCAGTACTTC
CSVEDPKTGGIGMEQYF
>.|TRBV9|TRBJ2-7|TRBD2
TGTGCCAGCAGCGTATCCCCCCTAGCGGGAGGGCCCCACGAGCAGTACTTC
CASSVSPLAGGPHEQYF
>few|TRBV4-1|TRBJ2-7|TRBD1
TGCGCCAGCAGCCAAGAAATGGGGTCCAGGGGGCTAAGCTACGAGCAGTACTTC
CASSQEMGSRGLSYEQYF
>.|TRBV19|TRBJ2-1|TRBD2
TGTGCCAGTAGTTCTCGACTAGCGGGGTCCTACAATGAGCAGTTCTTC
CASSSRLAGSYNEQFF
>.|TRBV5-1|TRBJ2-1|.
TGCGCCAGCAGCTTGGAGCCAGTCGCCGGGGATGAGCAGTTCTTC
CASSLEPVAGDEQFF
>.|TRBV7-9|TRBJ1-2|.
TGTGCCAGCATGTCCAACTATGGCTACACCTTC
CASMSNYGYTF
>.|TRBV2|TRBJ2-3|TRBD2
TGTGCCACCCTAGTGAAGATTGGACTAGCGGGGGCCACGAATACGCAGTATTTT
CATLVKIGLAGATNTQYF
>few|TRBV18|TRBJ2-7|TRBD1
TGTGCCAGCTCAGGAGGGACAGGGGCCGAGCAGTACTTC
CASSGGTGAEQYF
>.|TRBV5-1|TRBJ1-3|.
TGCGCCAGCAGCTTGGCGGCAGCCGCTGGAAACACCATATATTTT
CASSLAAAAGNTIYF
>many|TRBV18|TRBJ1-1|.
TGTGCCAGCTCACCGGCCAGGGGCTCGAACACTGAAGCTTTCTTT
CASSPARGSNTEAFF
>.|TRBV5-6|TRBJ1-2|TRBD1
TGTGCCAGCCTAGGACAGGGGCCCTTCCACCGGGCCGGCTACACCTTC
CASLGQGPFHRAGYTF